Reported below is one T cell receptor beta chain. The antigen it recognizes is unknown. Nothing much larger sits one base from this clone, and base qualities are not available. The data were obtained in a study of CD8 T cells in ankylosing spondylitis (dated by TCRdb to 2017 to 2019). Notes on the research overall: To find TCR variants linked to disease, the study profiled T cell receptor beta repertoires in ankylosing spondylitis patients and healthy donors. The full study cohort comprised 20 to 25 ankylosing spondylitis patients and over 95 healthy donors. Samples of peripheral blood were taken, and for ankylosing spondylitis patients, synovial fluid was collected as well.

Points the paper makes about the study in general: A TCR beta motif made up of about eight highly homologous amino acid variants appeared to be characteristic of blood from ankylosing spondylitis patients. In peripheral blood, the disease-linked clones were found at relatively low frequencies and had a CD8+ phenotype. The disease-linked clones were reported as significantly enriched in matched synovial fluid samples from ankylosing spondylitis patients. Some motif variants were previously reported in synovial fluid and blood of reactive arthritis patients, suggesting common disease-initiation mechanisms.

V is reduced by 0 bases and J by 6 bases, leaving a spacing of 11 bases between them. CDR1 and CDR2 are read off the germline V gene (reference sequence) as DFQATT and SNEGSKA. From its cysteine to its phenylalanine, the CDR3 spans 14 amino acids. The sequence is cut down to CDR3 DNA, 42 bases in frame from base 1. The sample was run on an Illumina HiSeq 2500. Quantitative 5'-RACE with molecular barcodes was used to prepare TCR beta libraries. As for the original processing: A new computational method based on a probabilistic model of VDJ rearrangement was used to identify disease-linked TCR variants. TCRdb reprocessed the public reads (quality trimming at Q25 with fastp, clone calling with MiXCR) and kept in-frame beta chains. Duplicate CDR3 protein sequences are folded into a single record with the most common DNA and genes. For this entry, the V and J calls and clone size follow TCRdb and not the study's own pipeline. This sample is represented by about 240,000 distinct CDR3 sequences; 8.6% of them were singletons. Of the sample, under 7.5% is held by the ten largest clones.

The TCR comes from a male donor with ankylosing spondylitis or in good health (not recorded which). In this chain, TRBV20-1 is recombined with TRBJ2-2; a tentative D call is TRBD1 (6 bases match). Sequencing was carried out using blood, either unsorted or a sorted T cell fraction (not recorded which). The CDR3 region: CSARDDRGSGELFF. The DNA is TGCAGTGCTAGAGACGATAGGGGGTCCGGGGAGCTGTTTTTT.